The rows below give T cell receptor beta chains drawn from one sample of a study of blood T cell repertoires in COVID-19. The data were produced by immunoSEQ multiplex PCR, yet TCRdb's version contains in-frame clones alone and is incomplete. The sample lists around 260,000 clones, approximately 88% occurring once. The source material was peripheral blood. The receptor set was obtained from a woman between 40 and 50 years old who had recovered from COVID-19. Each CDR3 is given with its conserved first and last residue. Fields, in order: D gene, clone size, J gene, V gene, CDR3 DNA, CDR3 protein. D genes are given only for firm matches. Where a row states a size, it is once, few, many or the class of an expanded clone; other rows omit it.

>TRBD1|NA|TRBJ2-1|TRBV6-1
TGTGCCAGCAGTGACCCTCAGGGGGTATCCTACAATGAGCAGTTCTTC
CASSDPQGVSYNEQFF
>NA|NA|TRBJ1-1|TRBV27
TGTGCCAGCAGTCGGGAGGGGGGACGGAACACTGAAGCTTTCTTT
CASSREGGRNTEAFF
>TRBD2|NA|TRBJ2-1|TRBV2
TGTGCCAGCAGGGTACTAGCGGGAGAAGGCTACAATGAGCAGTTCTTC
CASRVLAGEGYNEQFF
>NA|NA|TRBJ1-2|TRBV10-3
TGTGCCATCAGTGAGGCGGGGGGGCCTAGGGACTATGGCTACACCTTC
CAISEAGGPRDYGYTF
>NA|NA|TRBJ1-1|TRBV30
TGTGCCTGGAGGGGACAGAACACTGAAGCTTTCTTT
CAWRGQNTEAFF
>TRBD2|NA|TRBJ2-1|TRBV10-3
TGTGCCATCAGTGGCCGGACTAGCGGGTCTGCGGGTGAGCAGTTCTTC
CAISGRTSGSAGEQFF
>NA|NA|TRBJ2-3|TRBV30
TGTGCCTGGGGTACTAGCACAGATACGCAGTATTTT
CAWGTSTDTQYF
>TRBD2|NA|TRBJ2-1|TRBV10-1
TGCGCCAGCAGTGAGTCGACTAGCGGGAGGGCCGGCAATGAGCAGTTCTTC
CASSESTSGRAGNEQFF
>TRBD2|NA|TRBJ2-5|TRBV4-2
TGTGCCAGCAGCCACACGGAGCCTCTAGCGGGAGAAGAGACCCAGTACTTC
CASSHTEPLAGEETQYF
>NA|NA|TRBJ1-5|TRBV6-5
TGTGCCAGCAGTTCCGGAGGGCCGAGCCAGCCCCAGCATTTT
CASSSGGPSQPQHF
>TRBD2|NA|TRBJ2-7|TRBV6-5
TGTGCCAGCAGTCAACGGGAGGGCCTACGAGACGAGCAGTACTTC
CASSQREGLRDEQYF
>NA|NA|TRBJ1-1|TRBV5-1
TGCGCCAGCAGCTTTCGACAGTCAGAGAACACTGAAGCTTTCTTT
CASSFRQSENTEAFF
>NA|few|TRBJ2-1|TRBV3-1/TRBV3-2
TGTGCCAGCAGCCAAGATGACGAGCGGCCCTACAATGAGCAGTTCTTC
CASSQDDERPYNEQFF
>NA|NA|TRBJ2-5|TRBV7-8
TGTGCCAGCAGCTTAGACGCAGTTGAAGAAGAGACCCAGTACTTC
CASSLDAVEEETQYF
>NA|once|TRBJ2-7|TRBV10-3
TGTGCCATGGCCCTCGACTCGTACGGCGAGCAGTACTTC
CAMALDSYGEQYF
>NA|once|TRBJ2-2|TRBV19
TGTGCCAGTAGTACTCAGGCACAGGGTTTTGGGGAGCTGTTTTTT
CASSTQAQGFGELFF
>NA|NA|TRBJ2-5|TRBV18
TGTGCCAGCTCACCTCCAGGTGCGGGGACAGACCAAGAGACCCAGTACTTC
CASSPPGAGTDQETQYF
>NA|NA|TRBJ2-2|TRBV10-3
TGTGCCATCAGTGACGTGGGACTTAGTACCGGGGAGCTGTTTTTT
CAISDVGLSTGELFF
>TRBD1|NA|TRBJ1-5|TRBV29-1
TGCAGCGTACGACAGGGGGACGATCAGCCCCAGCATTTT
CSVRQGDDQPQHF
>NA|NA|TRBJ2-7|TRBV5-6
TGTGCCAGCAGCTCAGGGATTACGCAGTACTTC
CASSSGITQYF
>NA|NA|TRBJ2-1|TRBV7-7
TGTGCTAGCAGCCCCCAGGGAGCGGAGGGAGAGCAGTTCTTC
CASSPQGAEGEQFF
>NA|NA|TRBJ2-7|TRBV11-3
TGTGCCAGCAGCTTAGCACTAGCCCTCGATTACGAGCAGTACTTC
CASSLALALDYEQYF
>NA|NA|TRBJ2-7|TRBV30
TGTGCCTTCGACGAGCAGTACTTC
CAFDEQYF
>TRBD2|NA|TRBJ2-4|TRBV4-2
TGTGCCAGCAGCCAGTCCCGGACTAGCGGCAAAAACATTCAGTACTTC
CASSQSRTSGKNIQYF
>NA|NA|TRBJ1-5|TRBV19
TGTGCCAGTAGTAAAGACGGGAATAGCAATCAGCCCCAGCATTTT
CASSKDGNSNQPQHF
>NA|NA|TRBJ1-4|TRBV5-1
TGCGCCAGCAGACTCGGAGTGGCATATAATGAAAAACTGTTTTTT
CASRLGVAYNEKLFF
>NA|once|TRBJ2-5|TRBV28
TGTGCCAGCAGTTTTCCCCGACTAGTCCCAGAGACCCAGTACTTC
CASSFPRLVPETQYF
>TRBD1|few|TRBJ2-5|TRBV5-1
TGCGCCAGCAGCTTACAGGACAGGGAGGAAGAGACCCAGTACTTC
CASSLQDREEETQYF
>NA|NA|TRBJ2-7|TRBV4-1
TGCGCCAGCAGCCAAGGGGATAGCGTCGCCTACGAGCAGTACTTC
CASSQGDSVAYEQYF
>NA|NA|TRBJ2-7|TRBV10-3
TGTGCCATCAGCGGGACTCCGAGCTCCTACGAGCAGTACTTC
CAISGTPSSYEQYF
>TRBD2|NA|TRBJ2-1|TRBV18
TGTGCCAGCTCACCTTTTGTAATCAGCGGGAGTTACAATGAGCAGTTCTTC
CASSPFVISGSYNEQFF
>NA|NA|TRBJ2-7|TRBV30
TGTGCCTGGAGTGTGTTGGGCAGCCTTGGTTCCTACGAGCAGTACTTC
CAWSVLGSLGSYEQYF
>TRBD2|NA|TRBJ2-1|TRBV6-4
TGTGCCAGCAGCCGGGGCCCTAGCGGGAGCGATAATGAGCAGTTCTTC
CASSRGPSGSDNEQFF
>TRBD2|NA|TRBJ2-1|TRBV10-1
TGCGCCAGCAGTGAGTCCGGACTAGCGGCACACTATGAGCAGTTCTTC
CASSESGLAAHYEQFF
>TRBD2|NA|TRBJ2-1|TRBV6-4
TGTGCCAGCAGTCCCACCCGGACTAGCGGGGTCAAAAGCTCCTACAATGAGCAGTTCTTC
CASSPTRTSGVKSSYNEQFF
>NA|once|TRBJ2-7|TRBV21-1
TGTGCCAGCAGCGACTCCCCTGCGGAGTCACGCCACGAGCAGTACTTC
CASSDSPAESRHEQYF
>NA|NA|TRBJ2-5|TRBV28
TGTGCCAGCAGGCGCATACAGGGGGCGGGGGGGACCCAGTACTTC
CASRRIQGAGGTQYF
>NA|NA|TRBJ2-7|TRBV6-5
TGTGCCAGCAGTTCGGACCGGGACACATCCTACGAGCAGTACTTC
CASSSDRDTSYEQYF
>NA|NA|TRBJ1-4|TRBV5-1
TGCGCCAGCAGTTCAAACAGCCAGGAAAAACTGTTTTTT
CASSSNSQEKLFF
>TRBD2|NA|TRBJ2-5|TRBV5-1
TGCGCCAGCAGCGGGACTAGCGGGAGTTGGGAGACCCAGTACTTC
CASSGTSGSWETQYF
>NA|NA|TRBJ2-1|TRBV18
TGTGCCAGCTCACCATCTGTCCAGGTCTCCTACAATGAGCAGTTCTTC
CASSPSVQVSYNEQFF
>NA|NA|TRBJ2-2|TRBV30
TGTGCCTGGGCCGGGGGTAAGAGATTGGACACCGGGGAGCTGTTTTTT
CAWAGGKRLDTGELFF
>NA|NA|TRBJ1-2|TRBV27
TGTGCCAGCAGTTCGGACAGATCTTTACGAGGCTACACCTTC
CASSSDRSLRGYTF
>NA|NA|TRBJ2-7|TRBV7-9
TGTGCCAGCAGCCCCGCGAGGGGGGGCACCTACGAGCAGTACTTC
CASSPARGGTYEQYF
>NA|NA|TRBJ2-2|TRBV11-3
TGTGCCAGCAGCACGACAGCGAACACCGGGGAGCTGTTTTTT
CASSTTANTGELFF
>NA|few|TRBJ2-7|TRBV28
TGTGCCAGCGGGCCAGGAGGACTCGGATACGAGCAGTACTTC
CASGPGGLGYEQYF
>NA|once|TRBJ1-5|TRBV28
TGTGCCAGCAGCCCCATGTTCGGTTCTAATCAGCCCCAGCATTTT
CASSPMFGSNQPQHF
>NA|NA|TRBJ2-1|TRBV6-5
TGTGCCAGCAGCCAATTTGCGGGAGAGCAGTTCTTC
CASSQFAGEQFF
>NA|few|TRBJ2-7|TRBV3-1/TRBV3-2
TGTGCCAGCAGCTATTCCTACGAGCAGTACTTC
CASSYSYEQYF
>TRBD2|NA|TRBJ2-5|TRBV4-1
TGCGCCAGCAGCCAGGCCGGGACTAAGGAAGAGACCCAGTACTTC
CASSQAGTKEETQYF
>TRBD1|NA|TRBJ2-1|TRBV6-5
TGTGCCAGCAGTTATTTTGGACAGGGTGGATCCAATGAGCAGTTCTTC
CASSYFGQGGSNEQFF
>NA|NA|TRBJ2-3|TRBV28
TGTGCCAGCGGAGAGAGTGGCACAGATACGCAGTATTTT
CASGESGTDTQYF
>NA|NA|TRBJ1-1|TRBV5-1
TGCGCCAGCAGCGGCGGGACGGTGAACACTGAAGCTTTCTTT
CASSGGTVNTEAFF
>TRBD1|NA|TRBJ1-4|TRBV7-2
TGTGCCAGCAGCCCCCAGGGGGTTCCCGGGGAAAAACTGTTTTTT
CASSPQGVPGEKLFF
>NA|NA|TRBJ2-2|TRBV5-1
TGCGCCAGCAGGGGACTCACCCTCACCGGGGAGCTGTTTTTT
CASRGLTLTGELFF
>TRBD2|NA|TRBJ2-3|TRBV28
TGTGCCAGCCCCCCAGGGCTAGCGGGAGGAGTGGAGTGGGATACGCAGTATTTT
CASPPGLAGGVEWDTQYF
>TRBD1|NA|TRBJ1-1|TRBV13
TGTGCCAGCAGCCCACGGGGGACAGGGGGCACTGAAGCTTTCTTT
CASSPRGTGGTEAFF
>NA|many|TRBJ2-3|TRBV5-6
TGTGCCAGCAGCTCCGGCGGCTCGGGAGTAGTAGATACGCAGTATTTT
CASSSGGSGVVDTQYF
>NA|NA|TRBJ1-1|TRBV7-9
TGTGCCAGCAGCTTAATCTCGGGACACGGGGCTAACACTGAAGCTTTCTTT
CASSLISGHGANTEAFF
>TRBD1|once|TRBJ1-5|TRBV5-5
TGTGCCAGCAGCTTGGAACAGGGGCGCAATCAGCCCCAGCATTTT
CASSLEQGRNQPQHF